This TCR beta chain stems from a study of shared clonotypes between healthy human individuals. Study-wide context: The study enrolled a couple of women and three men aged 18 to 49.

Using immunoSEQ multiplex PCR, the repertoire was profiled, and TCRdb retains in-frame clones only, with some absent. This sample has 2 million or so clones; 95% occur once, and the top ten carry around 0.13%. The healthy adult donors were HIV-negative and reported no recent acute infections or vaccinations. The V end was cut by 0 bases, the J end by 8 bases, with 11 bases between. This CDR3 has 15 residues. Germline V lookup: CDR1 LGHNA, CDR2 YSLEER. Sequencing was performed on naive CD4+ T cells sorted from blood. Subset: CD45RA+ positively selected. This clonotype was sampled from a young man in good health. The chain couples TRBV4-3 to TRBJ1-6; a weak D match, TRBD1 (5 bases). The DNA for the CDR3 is TGCGCCAGCAGCCAAGAGGGGCAGGACTATTCACCCCTCCACTTT. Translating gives CASSQEGQDYSPLHF.